This T cell receptor (beta chain) was captured in a study of T cells in tuberculosis. Time point: new active TB diagnosis, blood taken before or within 7 days of starting treatment. The CDR3 has 14 amino acids. Germline assignment: CDR1 PRHDT and CDR2 FYEKMQ (reference sequence). With 3 bases removed from V and 7 bases from J, the gap between germline ends came to 10 bases. The table came from immunoSEQ multiplex PCR; TCRdb's copy has only in-frame clones and leaves some out. The repertoire holds 30,000 to 40,000 clones, with approximately 95% as singletons. This sequence originates from an adult with tuberculosis. The chain combines TRBV13 with TRBJ1-6, with D possibly matching TRBD1 (6 bases). Source: PBMCs, taken at tuberculosis diagnosis. DNA of the CDR3: TGTGCCAGCAGCTTTAAAGGGGGAAATTCACCCCTCCACTTT. It translates to CASSFKGGNSPLHF. Combining the CDR3 with reference TRBV13 and TRBJ1-6 gives the whole variable domain AAGVIQSPRHLIKEKRETATLKCYPIPRHDTVYWYQQGPGQDPQFLISFYEKMQSDKGSIPDRFSAQQFSDYHSELNMSSLELGDSALYFCASSFKGGNSPLHFGNGTRLTVT.